The 5 T cell receptor beta chains below all came from one sample that was sequenced in a study of T cell responses to AZD1222 COVID-19 vaccine. Sequencing used immunoSEQ multiplex PCR; TCRdb keeps in-frame clones, though not all of them. The sample lists approximately 100,000 clones; 88% were seen once. Sequenced here: peripheral blood, sampled on day 0 of MenACWY control vaccination. The receptors originated from an adult in good health.

The chain combines TRBV9 with TRBJ2-2; 8 bases line up with TRBD2. The CDR3 runs 15 residues. Per germline, CDR1 SGDLS and CDR2 YYNGEE. Unmatched junction bases numbered 5, after V lost 0 bases and J lost 7 bases. CDR3 bases: TGTGCCAGCAGCGTAGCGCCCCGGGAGGGCGGGGAGCTGTTTTTT. Its protein is CASSVAPREGGELFF.

This chain joins TRBV5-1 and TRBJ2-5; D unresolved. V gave up 1 base and J gave up 5 bases, with 6 bases separating them. The germline gives CDR1 SGHRS, CDR2 YFSETQ. The CDR3 is 12 residues long. The DNA of the CDR3 is TGCGCCAGCAGCTTGATTAGCGAGACCCAGTACTTC. Translated: CASSLISETQYF. The complete variable domain, with remaining parts taken from reference TRBV5-1 and TRBJ2-5, reads KAGVTQTPRYLIKTRGQQVTLSCSPISGHRSVSWYQQTPGQGLQFLFEYFSETQRNKGNFPGRFSGRQFSNSRSEMNVSTLELGDSALYLCASSLISETQYFGPGTRLLVL.

The CDR3 loop reads CASRYQAGQGRQPQHF. For the CDR3, the DNA is TGTGCCAGTAGATATCAGGCGGGACAGGGCCGTCAGCCCCAGCATTTT. V gene TRBV19 combines with J gene TRBJ1-5, with 9 bases matching TRBD1. The CDR3 consists of 16 residues. From germline, CDR1 is LNHDA and CDR2 SQIVND (reference sequence). V shed 6 bases and J 6 bases; nucleotides not matched to a gene: 12.

The chain recombines TRBV9 with TRBJ2-7, with D tentatively TRBD2 (6 bases). Looked up from germline, CDR1 is SGDLS and CDR2 is YYNGEE. V was clipped by 0 bases and J by 2 bases, with 12 bases between them. This CDR3 spans 15 amino acids. CDR3 bases: TGTGCCAGCAGCGTAGTCCGGGGGTCCCCCTACGAGCAGTACTTC. Its translation: CASSVVRGSPYEQYF.

V gene TRBV5-4 combines with J gene TRBJ1-5; D not resolved. Trimming took off 0 bases at V and 4 bases at J, with 2 bases between the two ends. The CDR3 runs 12 residues. The V gene's germline CDR1 is SGHNT and CDR2 YYREEE (reference sequence). In DNA, the CDR3 is TGTGCCAGCAGCTTGGAAAATCAGCCCCAGCATTTT. Residues: CASSLENQPQHF.